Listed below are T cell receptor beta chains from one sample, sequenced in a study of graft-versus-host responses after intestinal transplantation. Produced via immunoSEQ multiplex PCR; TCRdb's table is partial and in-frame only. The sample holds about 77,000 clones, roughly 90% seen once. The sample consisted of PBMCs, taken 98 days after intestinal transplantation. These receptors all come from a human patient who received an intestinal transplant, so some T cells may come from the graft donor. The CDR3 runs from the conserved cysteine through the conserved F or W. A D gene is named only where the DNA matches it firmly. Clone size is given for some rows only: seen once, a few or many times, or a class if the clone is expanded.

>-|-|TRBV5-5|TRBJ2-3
TGTGCCAGCAGCTTGATGCAGCTTGCGGGCGCTGATACGCAGTATTTT
CASSLMQLAGADTQYF
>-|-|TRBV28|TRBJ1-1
TGTGCCAGCAGTTTAAGTCTCCGGGCTTTCTTT
CASSLSLRAFF
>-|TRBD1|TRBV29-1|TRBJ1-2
TGCAGCGTTTTTAGGGGGCATGACTATGGCTACACCTTC
CSVFRGHDYGYTF
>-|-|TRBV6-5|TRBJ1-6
TGTGCCAGCAGTTACACGGGGGAACGTTCACCCCTCCACTTT
CASSYTGERSPLHF
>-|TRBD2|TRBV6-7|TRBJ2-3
TGTGCCAGCAGTTACTCGAAAGCGGGGGAATCCAGGGCGGATACGCAGTATTTT
CASSYSKAGESRADTQYF
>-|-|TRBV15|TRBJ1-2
TGTGCCACCAGCAGAGAAAAGAAGGAATCTAACTATGGCTACACCTTC
CATSREKKESNYGYTF
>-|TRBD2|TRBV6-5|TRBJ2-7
TGTGCCAGCAGTTACGGGCGGGGGGGAGCCTACGAGCAGTACTTC
CASSYGRGGAYEQYF
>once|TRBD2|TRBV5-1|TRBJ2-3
TGCGCCAGCAGCCGTCGGAGCGGGGGAGATACGCAGTATTTT
CASSRRSGGDTQYF
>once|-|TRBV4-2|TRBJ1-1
TGTGCCAGCAGCCTAAAACAGGGGAACACTGAAGCTTTCTTT
CASSLKQGNTEAFF
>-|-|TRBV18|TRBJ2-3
TGTGCCACCGAACTCATGTCTGGGACAGATACGCAGTATTTT
CATELMSGTDTQYF
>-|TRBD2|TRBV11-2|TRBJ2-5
TGTGCCAGCAGCTTCAACGGGGGGGCGGAGACCCAGTACTTC
CASSFNGGAETQYF
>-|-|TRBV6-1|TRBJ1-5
TGTGCCAGCAGTGTAGTGGTAGGCAATCAGCCCCAGCATTTT
CASSVVVGNQPQHF
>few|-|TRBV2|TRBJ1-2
TGTGCCAACCAGACAGCTTATGGCTACACCTTC
CANQTAYGYTF
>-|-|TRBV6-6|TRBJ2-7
TGTGCCAGCAGTTACTCAGTTTTCGACGAGCAGTACTTC
CASSYSVFDEQYF
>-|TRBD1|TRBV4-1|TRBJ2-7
TGCGCCAGCAGCCAAGATCGGGGACAGTCCTACGAGCAGTACTTC
CASSQDRGQSYEQYF
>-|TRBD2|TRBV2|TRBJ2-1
TGTGCCAGCAGGCTAGCGGGAGGGCCATACAATGAGCAGTTCTTC
CASRLAGGPYNEQFF
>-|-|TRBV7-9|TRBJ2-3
TGTGCCAGCAGCTTTCTCGACTCTAGCACAGATACGCAGTATTTT
CASSFLDSSTDTQYF
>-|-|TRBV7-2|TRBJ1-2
TGTGCCAGCAGCTTAGGCCCAGGGAACTATGGCTACACCTTC
CASSLGPGNYGYTF
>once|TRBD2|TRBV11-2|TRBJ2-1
TGTGCCAGCAGCTTAGAGGCTAGCGGATTCATTAATGAGCAGTTCTTC
CASSLEASGFINEQFF
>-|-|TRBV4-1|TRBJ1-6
TGCGCCAGCAGTGGGGGGCTGAATTCACCCCTCCACTTT
CASSGGLNSPLHF
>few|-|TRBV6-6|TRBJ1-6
TGTGCCAGCAGTTACGGGCAGCCCAGGTCACCCCTCCACTTT
CASSYGQPRSPLHF
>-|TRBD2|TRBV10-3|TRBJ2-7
TGTGCCATCAGTGAGGCGACTAGCGGGAGAGGGTACGAGCAGTACTTC
CAISEATSGRGYEQYF
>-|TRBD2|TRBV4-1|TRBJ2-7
TGCGCCAGCAGCCAAGATCGGGGGGCCTACGAGCAGTACTTC
CASSQDRGAYEQYF
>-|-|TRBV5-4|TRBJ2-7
TGTGCCAGCAGCCTCCCCTCCAGGGGGGCTTACGAGCAGTACTTC
CASSLPSRGAYEQYF
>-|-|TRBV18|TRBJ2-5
TGTGCCAGCTCACCCATGCAGGGAGAGACCCAGTACTTC
CASSPMQGETQYF
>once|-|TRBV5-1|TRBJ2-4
TGCGCCAGGGGTTGGCGGGGTGCCAAAAACATTCAGTACTTC
CARGWRGAKNIQYF
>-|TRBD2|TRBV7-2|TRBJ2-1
TGTGCCAGCAGCTTAAACGGGGGGGCCAATGAGCAGTTCTTC
CASSLNGGANEQFF
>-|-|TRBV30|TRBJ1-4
TGTGCCTGGAGCAAGGGGACGGCGGCTAATGAAAAACTGTTTTTT
CAWSKGTAANEKLFF
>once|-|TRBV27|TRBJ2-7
TGTGCCAGCAGTTTATCCATAGACTACGAGCAGTACTTC
CASSLSIDYEQYF
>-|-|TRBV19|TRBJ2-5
TGTGCCAGTAGTATCGGTGCAGGGGCCCAAGAGACCCAGTACTTC
CASSIGAGAQETQYF
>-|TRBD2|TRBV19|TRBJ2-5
TGTGCCAGTAGTCCCGAAGGGACTACTGCGAGGGAGACCCAGTACTTC
CASSPEGTTARETQYF
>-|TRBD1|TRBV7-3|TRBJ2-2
TGTGCCAGCAGCCTGTCCGGGACAGGGCAGACCGGGGAGCTGTTTTTT
CASSLSGTGQTGELFF
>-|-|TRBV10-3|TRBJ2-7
TGTGCCATCAGTGGGCCCGACACGTTGAGCTCCTACGAGCAGTACTTC
CAISGPDTLSSYEQYF
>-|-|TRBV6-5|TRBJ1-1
TGTGCCAGCAGTGAGAAGGGGTCGGGCACTGAAGCTTTCTTT
CASSEKGSGTEAFF
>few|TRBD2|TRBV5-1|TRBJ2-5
TGCGCCAGCAGCTTTTTAAGCGGGGGGGCCTTCGGGGAGACCCAGTACTTC
CASSFLSGGAFGETQYF
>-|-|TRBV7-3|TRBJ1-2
TGTGCCAGCAGCTTAGTAAGGGCTCAATATGGCTACACCTTC
CASSLVRAQYGYTF
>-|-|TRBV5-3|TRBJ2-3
TGTGCCAGAAGCTTGGAGCTGGGGGGCACAGATACGCAGTATTTT
CARSLELGGTDTQYF
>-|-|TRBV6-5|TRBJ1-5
TGTGCCAGCAACAGGGTGAGTCAGCCCCAGCATTTT
CASNRVSQPQHF
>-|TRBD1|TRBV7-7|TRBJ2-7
TGTGCTAGCAGCCAGGGACAGCCCTACGAGCAGTACTTC
CASSQGQPYEQYF
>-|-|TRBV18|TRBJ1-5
TGTGCCAGCTCACCACCCCTGGGTAGCGGCAATCAGCCCCAGCATTTT
CASSPPLGSGNQPQHF
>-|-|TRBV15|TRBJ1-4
TGTGCCACCAGCAGAGATCGGGGATCAACTAATGAAAAACTGTTTTTT
CATSRDRGSTNEKLFF
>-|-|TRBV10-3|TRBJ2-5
TGTGCCATCAGTGAAGGATTCGAGACCCAGTACTTC
CAISEGFETQYF
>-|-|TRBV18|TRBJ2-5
TGTGCCAGCTCACCACCAAACCAAGAGACCCAGTACTTC
CASSPPNQETQYF
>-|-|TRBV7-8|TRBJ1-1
TGTGCCAGCAGCTTCTTCAGTGGGGGGGAAAACACTGAAGCTTTCTTT
CASSFFSGGENTEAFF
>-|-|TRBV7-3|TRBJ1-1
TGTGCCAGCAGCTTAACTGGCAGGATGAACACTGAAGCTTTCTTT
CASSLTGRMNTEAFF
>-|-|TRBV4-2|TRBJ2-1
TGTGCCAGCAGCCAAGATCAGATGGCCCTTGGGGGGTTCTTC
CASSQDQMALGGFF